This entry concerns a single T cell receptor beta chain. Its specificity is unknown. This table comes from immunoSEQ multiplex PCR, and its TCRdb copy is limited to in-frame clones, with some not included. The sample yields fewer than 45,000 clones, 60% to 70% seen once. The data were taken from a study of PD-1 blockade in classical Hodgkin lymphoma. Study-level information: The patients were dosed with nivolumab 3 mg/kg, infused intravenously every 2 weeks. Study results and limitations: Diversity similar to that of newly diagnosed patients was seen at baseline in complete responders. In CD4+ cells, TCR diversity went up significantly by C4D1, but in CD8+ cells it did not.

The germline CDR1 and CDR2 sequences are MRHNA and SNTAGT. V lost 2 bases to trimming and J lost 1 base, with 23 bases between them. This CDR3 region has 19 residues. Time point given: cycle 4 day 1 (C4D1), after 5 to 7 weeks of nivolumab. Each of the patients experienced relapse following autologous stem cell transplantation, and their brentuximab vedotin exposure differed. V is TRBV6-4 and J is TRBJ1-1, with D tentatively TRBD1 (6 bases). Here the sequenced sample was peripheral blood mononuclear cells (PBMCs), taken before the fourth cycle of nivolumab. The receptor was derived from a human donor with classical Hodgkin lymphoma. CDR3 sequence: CASSDPPGRGALPNTEAFF. The CDR3 DNA sequence: TGTGCCAGCAGTGACCCTCCGGGGAGGGGGGCCCTCCCGAACACTGAAGCTTTCTTT.